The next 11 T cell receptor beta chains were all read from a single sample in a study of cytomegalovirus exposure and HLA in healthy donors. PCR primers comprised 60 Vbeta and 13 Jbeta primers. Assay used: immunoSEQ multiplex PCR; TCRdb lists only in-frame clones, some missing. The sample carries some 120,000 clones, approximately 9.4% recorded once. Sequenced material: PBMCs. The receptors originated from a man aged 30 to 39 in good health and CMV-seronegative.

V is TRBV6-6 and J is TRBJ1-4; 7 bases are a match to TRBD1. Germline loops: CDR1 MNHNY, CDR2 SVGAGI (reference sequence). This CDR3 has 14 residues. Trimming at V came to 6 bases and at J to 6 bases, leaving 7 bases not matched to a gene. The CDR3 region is CASRTTGTDEKLFF. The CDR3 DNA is TGTGCCAGCAGGACGACAGGGACGGATGAAAAACTGTTTTTT.

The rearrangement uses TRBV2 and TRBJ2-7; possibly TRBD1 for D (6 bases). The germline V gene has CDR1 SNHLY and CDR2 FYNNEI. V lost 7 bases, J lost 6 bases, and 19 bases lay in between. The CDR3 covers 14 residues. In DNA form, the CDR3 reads TGTGCCAGCAAAACGCGGACAGACTTGGGCGAGCAGTACTTC. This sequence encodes CASKTRTDLGEQYF.

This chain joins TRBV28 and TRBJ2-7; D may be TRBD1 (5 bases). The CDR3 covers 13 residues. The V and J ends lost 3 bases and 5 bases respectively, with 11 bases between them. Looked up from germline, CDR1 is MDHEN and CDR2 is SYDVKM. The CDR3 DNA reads TGTGCCAGCAGTTTGCCACAGGTAGACGAGCAGTACTTC. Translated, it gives CASSLPQVDEQYF.

The CDR3 reads CASSPLLGGPDTQYF. The DNA of the CDR3 is TGTGCCAGCTCACCTCTTCTAGGGGGCCCAGATACGCAGTATTTT. This chain links TRBV18 with TRBJ2-3; 7 nucleotides agree with TRBD1. The CDR3 has 15 amino acids. The germline CDR1 and CDR2 sequences are KGHSH and LQKENI. J gave up 4 bases and V 3 bases, and 7 bases lay outside the gene matches.

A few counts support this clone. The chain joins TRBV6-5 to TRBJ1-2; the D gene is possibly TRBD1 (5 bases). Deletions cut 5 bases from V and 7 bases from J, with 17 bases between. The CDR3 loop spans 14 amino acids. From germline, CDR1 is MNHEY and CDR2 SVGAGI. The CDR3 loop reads CASSRSRVGGGYTF. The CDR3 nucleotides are TGTGCCAGCAGTCGATCCAGGGTTGGTGGTGGCTACACCTTC.

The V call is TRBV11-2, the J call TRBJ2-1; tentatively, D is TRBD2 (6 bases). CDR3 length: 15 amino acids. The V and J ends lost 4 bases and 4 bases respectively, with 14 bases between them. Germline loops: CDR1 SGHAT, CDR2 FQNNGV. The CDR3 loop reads CASSSLVGGYNEQFF. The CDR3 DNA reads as TGTGCCAGCAGCTCGCTGGTGGGGGGTTACAATGAGCAGTTCTTC.

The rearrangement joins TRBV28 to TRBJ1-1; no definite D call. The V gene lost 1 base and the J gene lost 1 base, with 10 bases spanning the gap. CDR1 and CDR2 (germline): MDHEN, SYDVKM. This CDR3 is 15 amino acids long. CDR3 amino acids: CASSLYRSSNTEAFF. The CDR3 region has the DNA TGTGCCAGCAGTTTATATAGGAGTTCGAACACTGAAGCTTTCTTT.

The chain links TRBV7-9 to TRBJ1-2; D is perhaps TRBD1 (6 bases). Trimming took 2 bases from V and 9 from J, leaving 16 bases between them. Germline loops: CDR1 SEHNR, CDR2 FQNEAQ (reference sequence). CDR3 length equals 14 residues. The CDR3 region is CASSLSRVTGSYTF. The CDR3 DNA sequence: TGTGCCAGCAGCTTATCCAGGGTAACAGGGAGCTACACCTTC.

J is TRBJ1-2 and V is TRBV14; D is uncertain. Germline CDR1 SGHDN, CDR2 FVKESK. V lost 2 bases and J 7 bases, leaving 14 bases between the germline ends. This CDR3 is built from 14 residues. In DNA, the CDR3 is TGTGCCAGCAGCCAACTTGAGGCGATAGGTGGCTACACCTTC. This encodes CASSQLEAIGGYTF. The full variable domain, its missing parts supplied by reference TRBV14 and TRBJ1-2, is EAGVTQFPSHSVIEKGQTVTLRCDPISGHDNLYWYRRVMGKEIKFLLHFVKESKQDESGMPNNRFLAERTGGTYSTLKVQPAELEDSGVYFCASSQLEAIGGYTFGSGTRLTVV.

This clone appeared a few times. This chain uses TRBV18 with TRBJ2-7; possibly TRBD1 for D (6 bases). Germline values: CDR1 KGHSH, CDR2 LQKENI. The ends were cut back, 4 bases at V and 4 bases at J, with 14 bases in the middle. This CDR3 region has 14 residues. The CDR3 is CASSLGTLSYEQYF. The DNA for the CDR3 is TGTGCCAGCTCACTTGGGACACTATCATACGAGCAGTACTTC.

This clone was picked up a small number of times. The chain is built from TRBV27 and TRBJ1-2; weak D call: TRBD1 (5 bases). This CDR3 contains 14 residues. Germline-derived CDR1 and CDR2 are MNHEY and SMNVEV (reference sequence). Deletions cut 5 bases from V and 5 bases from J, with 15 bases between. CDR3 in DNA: TGTGCCAGCAGTATGAGTCACCCAGGGTATGGCTACACCTTC. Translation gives CASSMSHPGYGYTF.